The 6 T cell receptor beta chains in this list originate from one sample, sequenced in a study of shared clonotypes between healthy human individuals. The method was immunoSEQ multiplex PCR; TCRdb's version includes in-frame clones alone and lacks a portion of them. The profile shows about half a million clones, around 73% of them singletons. The sequenced sample consisted of PBMCs. These receptors were collected from a woman aged 40 to 50 in good health. Some clones in this sample may be carry-over from other donors' samples.

This chain joins TRBV4-1 and TRBJ2-5; 7 nucleotides line up with TRBD2. The CDR3 runs 15 residues. Germline V gene sequence: CDR1 MGHRA, CDR2 YSYEKL. V lost 4 bases, J lost 0 bases, and 5 bases stayed unmatched. CDR3 bases: TGCGCCAGCAGCCTCCTACTAGCGCACCAAGAGACCCAGTACTTC. It translates to CASSLLLAHQETQYF.

V is TRBV28 and J is TRBJ2-5; D unclear. This CDR3 comprises 15 residues. Germline-derived CDR1 and CDR2 are MDHEN and SYDVKM. Trimming removed 3 bases at V and 4 bases at J, with 15 bases between. CDR3: CASSFNRGRGETQYF. CDR3 in DNA: TGTGCCAGCAGTTTTAACAGAGGCCGCGGAGAGACCCAGTACTTC. The complete variable domain, with remaining parts taken from reference TRBV28 and TRBJ2-5, reads DVKVTQSSRYLVKRTGEKVFLECVQDMDHENMFWYRQDPGLGLRLIYFSYDVKMKEKGDIPEGYSVSREKKERFSLILESASTNQTSMYLCASSFNRGRGETQYFGPGTRLLVL.

DNA for the CDR3: TGTGCCAGCAGCTTAGTAGCCCGGCAGATGAACACTGAAGCTTTCTTT. It yields the protein CASSLVARQMNTEAFF. The chain has TRBV7-8 and TRBJ1-1; D unresolved. Germline values: CDR1 SGHVS, CDR2 FQNEAQ. Trimming stripped 1 base from V and 0 bases from J, with 12 bases between. This CDR3 has 16 residues. Together with reference TRBV7-8 and TRBJ1-1, the CDR3 gives the full variable domain: GAGVSQSPRYKVAKRGQDVALRCDPISGHVSLFWYQQALGQGPEFLTYFQNEAQLDKSGLPSDRFFAERPEGSVSTLKIQRTQQEDSAVYLCASSLVARQMNTEAFFGQGTRLTVV.

This sequence joins TRBV7-9 and TRBJ2-5, with D perhaps matching TRBD2 (6 bases). This CDR3 is built from 14 residues. Trimming removed 4 bases at V and 0 bases at J, with 9 bases between. Germline V gene data show CDR1 as SEHNR and CDR2 as FQNEAQ (reference sequence). Written as DNA, the CDR3 is TGTGCCAGCAGCTCGGGGGACTACCAAGAGACCCAGTACTTC. Its translation: CASSSGDYQETQYF.

V is TRBV2 and J is TRBJ2-5; 10 bases agree with TRBD1. This CDR3 has 15 residues. In germline, CDR1 is SNHLY, CDR2 FYNNEI. Trimming took 6 bases from V and 1 from J; bases not matched to a gene: 5. Here the CDR3 DNA reads TGTGCCAGCAGATACGACAGGGGGCGCCAAGAGACCCAGTACTTC. It translates to CASRYDRGRQETQYF.

The V call is TRBV12-5, the J call TRBJ2-3, with D perhaps TRBD1 (6 bases). The CDR3 runs to 14 residues. Per the germline V gene, CDR1 is LGHNT and CDR2 is FRNRAP. Trimming took off 3 bases at V and 2 bases at J, with 9 bases between the two ends. CDR3 in amino acids: CASGLWDTTDTQYF. DNA for the CDR3: TGTGCTAGTGGTTTATGGGACACCACAGATACGCAGTATTTT.